This T cell receptor (beta chain) emerged from a study of regulatory T cells in long-lasting Graves disease. Both iRepertoire HTBI primers and Arm-PCR of CDR3 regions were used to build the TCR beta libraries. TCRdb recomputed calls from the multiplex PCR reads with MiXCR, one row per CDR3 protein. The table includes 440,000 or so distinct CDR3 sequences, about a sixth detected once. Study findings and constraints: Accuracy was perhaps lowered by the small sample size. Newly diagnosed disease favored TRBV20-1 and TRBJ2-1 over persistent disease. Newly diagnosed Graves' patients had higher TCR diversity than persistent ones.

Concerning this clonotype: Its target is not known.

This sample's time point: newly diagnosed GD, antithyroid drugs for less than 3 months. The TCR library was made from RNA that had been extracted from PBMCs in TRIzol. The CDR3 is made up of 14 amino acids. Germline V gene data show CDR1 as DFQATT and CDR2 as SNEGSKA (reference sequence). V lost 6 bases and J 2 bases, leaving 16 bases between the germline ends. These data are also associated with another study on T cells in Graves' hyperthyroidism and ophthalmopathy.

This chain uses TRBV20-1 with TRBJ1-2; D may be TRBD1 (6 bases). The sequenced sample was peripheral blood mononuclear cells (PBMCs), obtained at new diagnosis, from a patient treated with antithyroid drugs. This receptor was identified in a woman aged 25 to 39 with Graves disease. The CDR3 region is CSADHGQLNYGYTF. The CDR3 DNA sequence: TGCAGTGCGGACCATGGACAGCTAAACTATGGCTACACCTTC.